These 22 T cell receptor beta chains were all obtained from the same sample, sequenced in a study of T cell responses to AZD1222 COVID-19 vaccine. Profiled with immunoSEQ multiplex PCR; TCRdb holds only in-frame clones, not every one. The sample consists of more than 150,000 clones, about 93% of them appearing once. The sequencing used peripheral blood, collected 28 days after the second AZD1222 dose. All receptors come from an adult who received the AZD1222 COVID-19 vaccine.

The V and J genes are TRBV5-6 and TRBJ2-2; 7 positions agree with TRBD1. V lost 3 bases and J lost 8; bases outside the gene matches: 7. Germline CDR1 SGHDT, CDR2 YYEEEE. The CDR3 has 14 residues. The CDR3 region has the DNA TGTGCCAGCAGCTGGAGGACAGGTGAAGGGGAGCTGTTTTTT. This gives the protein CASSWRTGEGELFF. Full variable domain (remainder filled in from reference TRBV5-6 and TRBJ2-2): DAGVTQSPTHLIKTRGQQVTLRCSPKSGHDTVSWYQQALGQGPQFIFQYYEEEERQRGNFPDRFSGHQFPNYSSELNVNALLLGDSALYLCASSWRTGEGELFFGEGSRLTVL.

V gene TRBV19 combines with J gene TRBJ2-5; D not certain. The CDR3 runs to 10 residues. Trimming removed 7 bases from V and 4 bases from J, with 4 bases in between. Germline assignment: CDR1 LNHDA and CDR2 SQIVND (reference sequence). DNA for the CDR3: TGTGCCAGTAAGGGAGAGACCCAGTACTTC. Its translation: CASKGETQYF.

This chain connects TRBV3-1 (or the pseudogene TRBV3-2) to TRBJ1-4; the match to TRBD1 covers 8 bases. The length of the CDR3 is 15 residues. Germline-derived CDR1 and CDR2 are LGHDT and YNNKEL (reference sequence). V was clipped by 6 bases and J by 8 bases; unmatched bases: 11. CDR3 DNA sequence: TGTGCCAGCAGTCGCTCGGGACAGGTGGGAGAAAAACTGTTTTTT. Translating it yields CASSRSGQVGEKLFF.

The genes are TRBV4-1 and TRBJ2-1; D not certain. Trimming stripped 0 bases from V and 4 bases from J, with 10 bases between. CDR1 and CDR2 (germline): MGHRA, YSYEKL. The CDR3 contains 15 residues. CDR3 sequence: CASSQDTAPYNEQFF. The CDR3, as DNA: TGCGCCAGCAGCCAAGATACCGCCCCATACAATGAGCAGTTCTTC.

The chain recombines TRBV10-2 with TRBJ2-7; D gene unclear. From germline, CDR1 is WSHSY and CDR2 SAAADI. V was shortened by 1 base and J by 3 bases, with 4 bases between the two germline ends. The CDR3 runs to 12 residues. DNA for the CDR3: TGCGCCAGCAGTGAGTGGAGCTACGAGCAGTACTTC. Protein product: CASSEWSYEQYF.

This chain joins TRBV18 and TRBJ1-4; TRBD1 is a possible D gene (6 bases). Germline CDR1 KGHSH, CDR2 LQKENI. The length of the CDR3 is 16 residues. Trimming removed 3 bases from V and 1 base from J, with 12 bases in between. Here the CDR3 reads CASSPQKGVTNEKLFF. CDR3 nucleotide sequence: TGTGCCAGCTCACCCCAAAAGGGGGTAACTAATGAAAAACTGTTTTTT.

The chain uses TRBV15 and TRBJ2-2; weak D call: TRBD2 (6 bases). Germline CDR1 is LNHNV and CDR2 is YYDKDF (reference sequence). The CDR3 covers 13 residues. The V and J ends lost 6 bases and 5 bases respectively, with 10 bases between them. The CDR3 region has the DNA TGTGCCACCAGAAAGGAGGGTACCGGGGAGCTGTTTTTT. It codes for CATRKEGTGELFF.

The chain combines TRBV15 with TRBJ1-4; possibly TRBD1 for D (5 bases). CDR1 and CDR2 from the germline V gene are LNHNV and YYDKDF (reference sequence). The CDR3 consists of 15 residues. V was cut by 5 bases and J by 8 bases, with 18 bases left in between. CDR3: CATSGRDRGEEKLFF. The CDR3 region has the DNA TGTGCCACCAGCGGTAGGGACCGAGGGGAGGAAAAACTGTTTTTT.

The gene calls are TRBV14 and TRBJ1-1; perhaps TRBD1 as D (6 bases). CDR3 size: 14 residues. V was trimmed by 0 bases and J by 10 bases, leaving 15 bases between them. Germline lookup yields CDR1 SGHDN and CDR2 FVKESK. CDR3 nucleotide sequence: TGTGCCAGCAGCCAAGATTCGGGGGGGCGAGGAGCTTTCTTT. Its translation: CASSQDSGGRGAFF. Combining the CDR3 with reference TRBV14 and TRBJ1-1 gives the whole variable domain EAGVTQFPSHSVIEKGQTVTLRCDPISGHDNLYWYRRVMGKEIKFLLHFVKESKQDESGMPNNRFLAERTGGTYSTLKVQPAELEDSGVYFCASSQDSGGRGAFFGQGTRLTVV.

The gene calls are TRBV2 and TRBJ1-5, with 10 bases that match TRBD1. The CDR3 has 15 residues. CDR1 and CDR2 from the germline V gene are SNHLY and FYNNEI. J gave up 2 bases and V 6 bases, and 4 bases lay outside the gene matches. The CDR3 DNA sequence: TGTGCCAGCAGGACAGGGGGCATAGGCAATCAGCCCCAGCATTTT. Its protein is CASRTGGIGNQPQHF.

The rearrangement joins TRBV27 to TRBJ2-5, with D uncertain. With 6 bases removed from V and 5 bases from J, the gap between germline ends came to 7 bases. CDR1 MNHEY and CDR2 SMNVEV come from the germline V gene (reference sequence). This CDR3 has 11 residues. In DNA form, the CDR3 reads TGTGCCAGCAGGAAACAGGAGACCCAGTACTTC. Translating it yields CASRKQETQYF.

This chain joins TRBV11-3 and TRBJ2-5; D gene uncertain. CDR1 and CDR2 (germline): SGHNT, YENEEA. V was pared by 1 base and J by 5 bases, with 11 bases between. This CDR3 is built from 14 residues. CDR3 in amino acids: CASSLGHSPETQYF. The CDR3 region has the DNA TGTGCCAGCAGCTTAGGACATAGTCCGGAGACCCAGTACTTC. The entire variable domain, with the rest obtained from reference TRBV11-3 and TRBJ2-5, is as follows: EAGVVQSPRYKIIEKKQPVAFWCNPISGHNTLYWYLQNLGQGPELLIRYENEEAVDDSQLPKDRFSAERLKGVDSTLKIQPAELGDSAVYLCASSLGHSPETQYFGPGTRLLVL.

J is TRBJ1-5 and V is TRBV30, with unresolved D. The V end was cut by 0 bases, the J end by 7 bases, with 10 bases between. The CDR3 runs 13 residues. The germline V gene has CDR1 GTSNPN and CDR2 SVGIG (reference sequence). CDR3 amino acids: CAWSVEGAQPQHF. The CDR3, as DNA: TGTGCCTGGAGTGTCGAAGGCGCCCAGCCCCAGCATTTT.

This clone was counted only a few times. CDR3 in DNA: TGTGCCAGCAGCCAAGATCTGACCGACTCTGGAAACACCATATATTTT. Residues: CASSQDLTDSGNTIYF. The chain links TRBV4-2 to TRBJ1-3, with D hard to call. Germline V gene data show CDR1 as LGHNA and CDR2 as YNFKEQ. This CDR3 spans 16 amino acids. The V end lost 0 bases, the J end lost 0 bases, and 9 bases lay between the germline ends.

The V call is TRBV18, the J call TRBJ2-7; D unclear. The V end lost 2 bases, the J end lost 2 bases, and 16 bases lay between the germline ends. Looked up from germline, CDR1 is KGHSH and CDR2 is LQKENI. The CDR3 has 16 amino acids. CDR3 residues: CASSPFRVAATYEQYF. The CDR3 DNA is TGTGCCAGCTCACCATTTCGTGTAGCAGCTACCTACGAGCAGTACTTC.

The gene calls are TRBV6-2 or TRBV6-3 and TRBJ1-1; no definite D call. Trimming stripped 2 bases from V and 4 bases from J, with 8 bases between. This CDR3 has 13 residues. Germline V gene data show CDR1 as MNHEY and CDR2 as SVGEGT. CDR3 in DNA: TGTGCCAGCAGTTACGCCGAGGCCACTGAAGCTTTCTTT. It yields the protein CASSYAEATEAFF.

The chain recombines TRBV7-8 with TRBJ2-6; 10 bases line up with TRBD1. J was trimmed by 2 bases and V by 5 bases; bases with no gene match: 3. Germline values: CDR1 SGHVS, CDR2 FQNEAQ. CDR3 length: 16 amino acids. The CDR3 region has the DNA TGTGCCAGCAGCAGACAGGGGGCGCCTGGGGCCAACGTCCTGACTTTC. Amino acid sequence: CASSRQGAPGANVLTF.

V usage is TRBV4-1 and J usage is TRBJ2-3; possibly TRBD1 for D (6 bases). Trimming took 4 bases from V and 5 from J, leaving 10 bases between them. The CDR3 contains 13 residues. Germline loops: CDR1 MGHRA, CDR2 YSYEKL. CDR3 in DNA: TGCGCCAGCAGCCGGGGGCCTAGAGATACGCAGTATTTT. Translation gives CASSRGPRDTQYF.

The gene calls are TRBV19 and TRBJ2-3; no clear D. Germline CDR1 LNHDA, CDR2 SQIVND (reference sequence). V lost 7 bases and J 0 bases, leaving 14 bases between the germline ends. The CDR3 spans 15 residues. The CDR3 protein is CASTDSYTSTDTQYF. The CDR3 DNA reads TGTGCCAGTACCGACTCATATACTAGCACAGATACGCAGTATTTT. Using reference TRBV19 and TRBJ2-3 for the parts outside the CDR3, the full variable domain is DGGITQSPKYLFRKEGQNVTLSCEQNLNHDAMYWYRQDPGQGLRLIYYSQIVNDFQKGDIAEGYSVSREKKESFPLTVTSAQKNPTAFYLCASTDSYTSTDTQYFGPGTRLTVL.

The rearrangement uses TRBV5-1 and TRBJ2-5; the D is unclear. Deletions cut 2 bases from V and 3 bases from J, with 8 bases between. The CDR3 is 13 residues long. Germline loops: CDR1 SGHRS, CDR2 YFSETQ. The CDR3 sequence: CASSFLTEETQYF. Written as DNA, the CDR3 is TGCGCCAGCAGCTTTCTAACCGAAGAGACCCAGTACTTC.

This clone was counted once. This chain links TRBV30 with TRBJ2-5; 11 bases match TRBD1. J lost 1 base, V lost 3 bases, and 4 bases had no gene match. Germline CDR1 is GTSNPN and CDR2 is SVGIG (reference sequence). The CDR3 extends over 15 amino acids. CDR3 sequence reads: CAWSGTGGFQETQYF. In DNA form, the CDR3 reads TGTGCCTGGAGCGGGACAGGGGGATTCCAAGAGACCCAGTACTTC.

The rearrangement links TRBV2 to TRBJ2-7; TRBD2 matches at 8 bases. V lost 4 bases and J lost 6; bases outside the gene matches: 11. This CDR3 comprises 15 residues. Per germline, CDR1 SNHLY and CDR2 FYNNEI. The CDR3 DNA reads TGTGCCAGCAGTGTCATCGGGAGGGGTCGGGGCGAGCAGTACTTC. Protein product: CASSVIGRGRGEQYF.